This TCR beta chain was sequenced in a study of CD8 T cells in ankylosing spondylitis. This clonotype appeared many times. This CDR3 is 13 amino acids long. CDR1 is KGHSH and CDR2 is LQKENI in the germline V gene. Trimming stripped 3 bases from V and 2 bases from J, with 6 bases between. Construction of TCR beta libraries was performed using quantitative 5'-RACE with molecular barcodes. TCRdb independently ran MiXCR on the 5' RACE reads; one entry per CDR3 protein. This table has about 250,000 distinct CDR3 sequences, roughly 8.2% appearing once. The chain is built from TRBV18 and TRBJ2-3; D remains ambiguous. The TCR originated in a female donor with ankylosing spondylitis or in good health (not recorded which). Material: blood, either unsorted or a sorted T cell fraction (not recorded which). In DNA, the CDR3 is TGTGCCAGCTCACCTGAGCCCACAGATACGCAGTATTTT. Amino acids: CASSPEPTDTQYF. Supplemented by reference TRBV18 and TRBJ2-3, the full variable domain reads NAGVMQNPRHLVRRRGQEARLRCSPMKGHSHVYWYRQLPEEGLKFMVYLQKENIIDESGMPKERFSAEFPKEGPSILRIQQVVRGDSAAYFCASSPEPTDTQYFGPGTRLTVL.